The entry that follows covers one T cell receptor beta chain sequence. This record belongs to a study of blood T cell repertoires in COVID-19. Study in general: Samples taken during acute and convalescent COVID-19 were collected in the United States, Italy and Spain.

Clones were read by immunoSEQ multiplex PCR, and TCRdb kept only the in-frame ones, dropping some. Among 250,000 to 350,000 clones listed, roughly 87% were seen once. Germline CDR1 MNHEY, CDR2 SVGAGI. The V end was cut by 2 bases, the J end by 8 bases, with 15 bases between. The CDR3 runs 14 residues. Sequencing used peripheral blood. The chain combines TRBV6-5 with TRBJ1-2; the D gene is possibly TRBD1 (5 bases). The TCR sequence derives from a man aged 18 to 35 with active or convalescent COVID-19. The CDR3 nucleotides read TGTGCCAGCAGTTACGACGCAGGGAATGGAGGCTACACCTTC. It codes for CASSYDAGNGGYTF.